Here is one TCR beta chain with its context. These data belong to a study of cytomegalovirus exposure and HLA in healthy donors. Only in-frame clones appear in the TCRdb table, and some are missing; sequencing was by immunoSEQ multiplex PCR. The sample has 150,000 to 200,000 clones, approximately 88% seen once; the top ten hold roughly 10%. V was shortened by 4 bases and J by 0 bases, with 13 bases between the two germline ends. Germline CDR1 SGHNT, CDR2 YYREEE (reference sequence). The CDR3 extends over 16 amino acids. The specimen was PBMCs. The receptor was derived from a man aged 25 to 40 in good health and CMV-seropositive. The J gene is TRBJ1-4, the V gene TRBV5-4; no firm D call. The CDR3 DNA is TGTGCCAGCAGCCACGACGGAGATACAACTAATGAAAAACTGTTTTTT. Translating gives CASSHDGDTTNEKLFF.